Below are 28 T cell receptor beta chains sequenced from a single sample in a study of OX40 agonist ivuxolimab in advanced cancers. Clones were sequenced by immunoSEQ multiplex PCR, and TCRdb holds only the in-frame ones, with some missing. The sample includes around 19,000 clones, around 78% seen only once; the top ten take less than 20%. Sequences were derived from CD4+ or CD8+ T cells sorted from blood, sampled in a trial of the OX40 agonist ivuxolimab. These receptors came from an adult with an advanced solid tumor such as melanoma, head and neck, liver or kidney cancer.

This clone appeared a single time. The CDR3 is CAIRIRTVKSYEQYF. The CDR3, as DNA: TGTGCCATCAGAATAAGGACAGTCAAGTCCTACGAGCAGTACTTC. The V gene is TRBV10-3, the J gene TRBJ2-7; tentatively, D is TRBD1 (6 bases). The CDR3 runs 15 residues. Trimming took 6 bases from V and 1 from J, leaving 16 bases between them. Germline CDR1 and CDR2: ENHRY and SYGVKD.

The CDR3 is CASSENTDTQYF. CDR3 bases: TGTGCCAGCAGTGAAAACACAGATACGCAGTATTTT. The rearrangement links TRBV2 to TRBJ2-3; D call uncertain. The V and J ends lost 2 bases and 2 bases respectively, with 2 bases between them. The CDR3 covers 12 residues. Germline V gene lookup returns CDR1 SNHLY and CDR2 FYNNEI.

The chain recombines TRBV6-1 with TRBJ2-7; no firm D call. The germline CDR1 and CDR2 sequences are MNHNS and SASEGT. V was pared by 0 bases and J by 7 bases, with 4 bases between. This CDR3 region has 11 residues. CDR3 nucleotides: TGTGCCAGCAGTGAAGCGTGGGAGCAGTACTTC. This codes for CASSEAWEQYF.

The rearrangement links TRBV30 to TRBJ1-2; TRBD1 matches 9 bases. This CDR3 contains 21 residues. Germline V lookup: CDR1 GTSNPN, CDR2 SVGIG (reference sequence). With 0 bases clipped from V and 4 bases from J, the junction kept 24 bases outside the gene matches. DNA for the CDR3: TGTGCCTGGAGTGTACGTCCTCGAGTTGACAGGGGGTGCCTTTTGGCCTATGGCTACACCTTC. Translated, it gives CAWSVRPRVDRGCLLAYGYTF.

The CDR3 loop reads CASSRIASETLIYEQYF. The CDR3, as DNA: TGTGCCAGCAGTCGAATTGCCTCTGAGACCCTGATCTACGAGCAGTACTTC. The chain couples TRBV28 to TRBJ2-7, with D hard to call. Germline CDR1 reads MDHEN; CDR2 reads SYDVKM. Trimming removed 5 bases at V and 3 bases at J, with 23 bases between. The CDR3 sequence is 17 residues long.

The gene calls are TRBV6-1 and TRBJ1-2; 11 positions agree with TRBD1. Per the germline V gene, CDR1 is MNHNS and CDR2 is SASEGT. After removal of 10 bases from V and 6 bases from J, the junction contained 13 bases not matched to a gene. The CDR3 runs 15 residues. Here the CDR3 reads CAITLGQGGADGYTF. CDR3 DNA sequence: TGTGCCATCACGCTGGGACAGGGGGGAGCAGATGGCTACACCTTC.

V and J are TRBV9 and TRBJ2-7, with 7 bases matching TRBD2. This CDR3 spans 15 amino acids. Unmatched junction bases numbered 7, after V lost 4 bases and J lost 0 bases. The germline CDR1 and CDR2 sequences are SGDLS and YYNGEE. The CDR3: CASSPGLTTSYEQYF. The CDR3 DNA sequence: TGTGCCAGCAGCCCGGGACTAACGACCTCCTACGAGCAGTACTTC.

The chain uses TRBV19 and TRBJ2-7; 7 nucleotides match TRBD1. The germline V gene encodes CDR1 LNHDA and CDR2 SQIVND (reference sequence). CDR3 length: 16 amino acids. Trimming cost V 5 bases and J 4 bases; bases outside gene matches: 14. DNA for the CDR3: TGTGCCAGTAGTGAACGGGACAGCCCACTTCCTTACGAGCAGTACTTC. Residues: CASSERDSPLPYEQYF.

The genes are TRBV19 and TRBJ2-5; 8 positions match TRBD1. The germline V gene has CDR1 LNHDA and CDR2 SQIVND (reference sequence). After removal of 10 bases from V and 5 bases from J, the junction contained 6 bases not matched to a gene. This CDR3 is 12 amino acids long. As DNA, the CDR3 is TGTGCCACCAGGGGGCGCGAGGAGACCCAGTACTTC. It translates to CATRGREETQYF.

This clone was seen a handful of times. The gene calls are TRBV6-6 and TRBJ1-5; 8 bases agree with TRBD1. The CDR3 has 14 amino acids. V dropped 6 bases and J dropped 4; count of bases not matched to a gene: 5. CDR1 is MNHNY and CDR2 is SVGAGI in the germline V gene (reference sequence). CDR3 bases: TGTGCCAGCAGCGTGGGACAGGAGAATCAGCCCCAGCATTTT. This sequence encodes CASSVGQENQPQHF.

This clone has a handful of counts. In DNA form, the CDR3 reads TGCGCCAGCAGCCATCCGGGACTAGCGGGAGGGCCCGGCGTAAATGAGCAGTTCTTC. Amino acids: CASSHPGLAGGPGVNEQFF. The chain couples TRBV4-1 to TRBJ2-1; 16 bases align to TRBD2. The germline CDR1 and CDR2 sequences are MGHRA and YSYEKL. The junction had 12 bases not matched to a gene; V was cut back by 3 bases and J by 7 bases. The CDR3 is 19 amino acids.

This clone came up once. The CDR3 is CASSVGSTGANVLTF. The DNA of the CDR3 is TGTGCCAGCAGCGTAGGAAGCACTGGGGCCAACGTCCTGACTTTC. The chain combines TRBV9 with TRBJ2-6; D uncertain. Germline CDR1 SGDLS, CDR2 YYNGEE. Deletions cut 0 bases from V and 2 bases from J, with 6 bases between. This CDR3 has 15 amino acids.

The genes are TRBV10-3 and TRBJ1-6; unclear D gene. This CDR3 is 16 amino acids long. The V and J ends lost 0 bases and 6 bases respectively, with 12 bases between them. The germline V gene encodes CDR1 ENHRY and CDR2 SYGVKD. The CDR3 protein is CAISESIGGLNSPLHF. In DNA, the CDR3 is TGTGCCATCAGTGAGTCGATCGGAGGCCTTAATTCACCCCTCCACTTT.

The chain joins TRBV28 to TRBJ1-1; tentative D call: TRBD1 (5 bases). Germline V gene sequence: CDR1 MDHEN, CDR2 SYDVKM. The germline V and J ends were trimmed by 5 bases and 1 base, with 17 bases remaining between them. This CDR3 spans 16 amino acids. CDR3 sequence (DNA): TGTGCCAGCAGTCTAGCCCCGGGCGACAGGAACACTGAAGCTTTCTTT. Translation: CASSLAPGDRNTEAFF.

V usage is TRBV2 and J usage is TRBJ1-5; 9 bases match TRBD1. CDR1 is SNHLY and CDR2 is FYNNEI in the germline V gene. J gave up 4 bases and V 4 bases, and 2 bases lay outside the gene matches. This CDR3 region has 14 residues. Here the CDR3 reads CASSAQGANQPQHF. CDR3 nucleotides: TGTGCCAGCAGTGCACAGGGGGCGAATCAGCCCCAGCATTTT.

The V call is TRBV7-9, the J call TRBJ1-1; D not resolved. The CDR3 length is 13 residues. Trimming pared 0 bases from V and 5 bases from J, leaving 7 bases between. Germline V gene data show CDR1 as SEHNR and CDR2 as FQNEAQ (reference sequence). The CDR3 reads CASSLARETEAFF. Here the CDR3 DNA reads TGTGCCAGCAGCTTAGCCCGGGAGACTGAAGCTTTCTTT.

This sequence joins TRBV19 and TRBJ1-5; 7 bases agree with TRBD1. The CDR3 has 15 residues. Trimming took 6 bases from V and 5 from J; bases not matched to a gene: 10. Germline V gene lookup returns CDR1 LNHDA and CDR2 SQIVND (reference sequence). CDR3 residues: CASSQNTGADQPQHF. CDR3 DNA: TGTGCCAGTAGCCAAAACACAGGGGCGGATCAGCCCCAGCATTTT.

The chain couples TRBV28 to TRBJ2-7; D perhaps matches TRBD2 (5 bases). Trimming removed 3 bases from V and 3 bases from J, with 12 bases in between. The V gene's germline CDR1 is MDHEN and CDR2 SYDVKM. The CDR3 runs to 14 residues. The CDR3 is CASSFFLANYEQYF. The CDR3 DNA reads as TGTGCCAGCAGTTTCTTCCTAGCCAACTACGAGCAGTACTTC.

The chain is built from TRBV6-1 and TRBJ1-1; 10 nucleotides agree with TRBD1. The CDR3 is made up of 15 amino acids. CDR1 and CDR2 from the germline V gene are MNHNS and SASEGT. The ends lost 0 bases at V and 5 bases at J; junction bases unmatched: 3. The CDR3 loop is CASSEAGTGVTEAFF. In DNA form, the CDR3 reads TGTGCCAGCAGTGAAGCCGGGACAGGGGTAACTGAAGCTTTCTTT.

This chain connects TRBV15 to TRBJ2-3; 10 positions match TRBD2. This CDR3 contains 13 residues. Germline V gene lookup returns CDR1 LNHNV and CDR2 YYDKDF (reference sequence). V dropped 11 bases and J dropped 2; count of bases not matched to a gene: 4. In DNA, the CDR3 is TGTGCCTCAAGCGGGGGGGCCACAGATACGCAGTATTTT. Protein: CASSGGATDTQYF.

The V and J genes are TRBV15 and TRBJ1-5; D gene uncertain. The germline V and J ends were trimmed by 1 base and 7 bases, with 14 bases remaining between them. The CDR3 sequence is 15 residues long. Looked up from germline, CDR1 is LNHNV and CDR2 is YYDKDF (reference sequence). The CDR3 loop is CATSRGRDLGQPQHF. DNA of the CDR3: TGTGCCACCAGCAGAGGACGGGATCTCGGCCAGCCCCAGCATTTT.

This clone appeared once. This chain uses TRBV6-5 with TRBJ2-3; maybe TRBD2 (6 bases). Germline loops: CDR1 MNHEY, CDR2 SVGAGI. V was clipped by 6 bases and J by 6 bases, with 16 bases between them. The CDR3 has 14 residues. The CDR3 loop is CASRGGLYEDTQYF. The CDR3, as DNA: TGTGCCAGCAGAGGAGGACTATATGAGGATACGCAGTATTTT.

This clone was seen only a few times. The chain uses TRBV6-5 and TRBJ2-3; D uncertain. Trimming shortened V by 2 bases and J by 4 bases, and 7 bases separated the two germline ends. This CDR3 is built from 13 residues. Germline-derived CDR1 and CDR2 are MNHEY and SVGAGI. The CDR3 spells CASSYARSDTQYF. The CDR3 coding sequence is TGTGCCAGCAGTTACGCACGCTCAGATACGCAGTATTTT.

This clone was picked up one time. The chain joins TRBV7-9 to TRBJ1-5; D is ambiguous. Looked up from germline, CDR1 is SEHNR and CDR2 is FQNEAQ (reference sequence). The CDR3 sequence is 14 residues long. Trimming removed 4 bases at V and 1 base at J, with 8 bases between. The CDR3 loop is CASSSQASNQPQHF. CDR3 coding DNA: TGTGCCAGCAGCTCGCAAGCAAGCAATCAGCCCCAGCATTTT.

The CDR3, as DNA: TGTGCCAGCAGCTTGGACCCGGCCGGCTACGAGCAGTACTTC. This translates into CASSLDPAGYEQYF. V is TRBV5-5 and J is TRBJ2-7; D not certain. Germline CDR1 reads SGHKS; CDR2 reads YYEKEE (reference sequence). The CDR3 loop spans 14 amino acids. Trimming stripped 0 bases from V and 3 bases from J, with 10 bases between.

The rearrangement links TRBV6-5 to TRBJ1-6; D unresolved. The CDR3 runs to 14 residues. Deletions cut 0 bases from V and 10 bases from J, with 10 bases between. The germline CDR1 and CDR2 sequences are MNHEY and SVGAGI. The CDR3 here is CASSYSRTGSPLHF. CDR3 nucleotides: TGTGCCAGCAGTTACTCGAGGACCGGGTCACCCCTCCACTTT.

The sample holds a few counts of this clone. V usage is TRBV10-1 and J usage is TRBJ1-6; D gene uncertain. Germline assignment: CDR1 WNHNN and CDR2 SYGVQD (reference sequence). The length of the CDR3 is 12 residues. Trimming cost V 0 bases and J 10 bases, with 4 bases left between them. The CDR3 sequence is CASSESGSPLHF. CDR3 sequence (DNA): TGCGCCAGCAGTGAGTCAGGGTCACCCCTCCACTTT.

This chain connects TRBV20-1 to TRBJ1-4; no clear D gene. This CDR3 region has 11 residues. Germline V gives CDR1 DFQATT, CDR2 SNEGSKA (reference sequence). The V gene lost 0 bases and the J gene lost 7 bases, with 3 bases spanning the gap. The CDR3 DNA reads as TGCAGTGCTAGAGAGGTTGAAAAACTGTTTTTT. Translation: CSAREVEKLFF.